A single sample is the source of the 27 T cell receptor beta chains below, sequenced in a study of T cell responses to AZD1222 COVID-19 vaccine. Assay: immunoSEQ multiplex PCR; the TCRdb copy retains only in-frame clones and omits some. This repertoire shows 120,000 to 150,000 clones, just over 90% found once; its top ten account for roughly 2.9%. This specimen was peripheral blood, taken on day 0 of MenACWY control vaccination. Source of these receptors: an adult in good health.

The chain carries TRBV27 and TRBJ1-4; D call uncertain. Germline V gene data show CDR1 as MNHEY and CDR2 as SMNVEV (reference sequence). Trimming took 8 bases from V and 5 from J, leaving 12 bases between them. The CDR3 runs to 13 residues. In DNA, the CDR3 is TGTGCCAGCCGACCCAACACGAATGAAAAACTGTTTTTT. It is translated as CASRPNTNEKLFF. Full variable domain (missing parts from reference TRBV27 and TRBJ1-4): EAQVTQNPRYLITVTGKKLTVTCSQNMNHEYMSWYRQDPGLGLRQIYYSMNVEVTDKGDVPEGYKVSRKEKRNFPLILESPSPNQTSLYFCASRPNTNEKLFFGSGTQLSVL.

The CDR3 spells CASSGGTKNIQYF. The CDR3 DNA is TGTGCCAGCAGTGGGGGGACCAAAAACATTCAGTACTTC. The V and J genes are TRBV28 and TRBJ2-4; D possibly corresponds to TRBD2 (6 bases). Germline CDR1 MDHEN, CDR2 SYDVKM. The CDR3 consists of 13 residues. Deletions cut 5 bases from V and 2 bases from J, with 7 bases between.

This chain uses TRBV18 with TRBJ2-1; D call uncertain. Germline loops: CDR1 KGHSH, CDR2 LQKENI. The CDR3 spans 13 residues. V lost 3 bases and J lost 6, with 9 bases in between. This CDR3 reads CASSPGTFNEQFF. The CDR3, as DNA: TGTGCCAGCTCACCGGGAACTTTCAATGAGCAGTTCTTC. Supplemented by reference TRBV18 and TRBJ2-1, the full variable domain reads NAGVMQNPRHLVRRRGQEARLRCSPMKGHSHVYWYRQLPEEGLKFMVYLQKENIIDESGMPKERFSAEFPKEGPSILRIQQVVRGDSAAYFCASSPGTFNEQFFGPGTRLTVL.

V is TRBV11-2 and J is TRBJ1-6; TRBD1 might be the D (5 bases). The CDR3 is 16 amino acids. Per the germline V gene, CDR1 is SGHAT and CDR2 is FQNNGV. V lost 0 bases, J lost 7 bases, and 13 bases lay in between. Here the CDR3 reads CASSLDHGTVNSPLHF. The CDR3 DNA is TGTGCCAGCAGCTTAGACCACGGGACGGTGAATTCACCCCTCCACTTT.

The V call is TRBV5-4, the J call TRBJ1-1; perhaps TRBD1 as D (6 bases). Between the trimmed V and J ends, which lost 4 bases and 3 bases, there was a span of 19 bases. The CDR3 covers 16 residues. The germline V gene encodes CDR1 SGHNT and CDR2 YYREEE (reference sequence). The CDR3 DNA follows: TGTGCCAGCAGCCCCCGGGGGGGGCTTAGGGACACTGAAGCTTTCTTT. Its translation is CASSPRGGLRDTEAFF.

This clone was counted only a few times. The chain is built from TRBV5-6 and TRBJ2-1; D may be TRBD2 (6 bases). Germline CDR1 and CDR2: SGHDT and YYEEEE. Trimming shortened V by 2 bases and J by 4 bases, and 16 bases separated the two germline ends. CDR3 length: 16 amino acids. The CDR3, as DNA: TGTGCCAGCAGCTTACTGAACCCTAGCGTTTACAATGAGCAGTTCTTC. Its translation is CASSLLNPSVYNEQFF.

This clone came up once. The V gene is TRBV10-3, the J gene TRBJ2-6, with a weak D call TRBD1 (5 bases). The V end was cut by 0 bases, the J end by 4 bases, with 10 bases between. The CDR3 runs to 16 residues. Germline assignment: CDR1 ENHRY and CDR2 SYGVKD. The CDR3 nucleotides read TGTGCCATCAGTGAGTCGAAGGGGAAAGGGGCCAACGTCCTGACTTTC. This gives the protein CAISESKGKGANVLTF.

The chain carries TRBV30 and TRBJ1-2, with 8 positions matching TRBD1. The CDR3 has 14 residues. Germline loops: CDR1 GTSNPN, CDR2 SVGIG (reference sequence). Germline trimming cut 2 bases from V and 8 bases from J; bases unmatched to any gene: 10. The CDR3 here is CAWSTGGASQGYTF. CDR3 DNA sequence: TGTGCCTGGAGTACAGGGGGGGCCTCGCAGGGCTACACCTTC.

The rearrangement joins TRBV19 to TRBJ1-3, with D hard to call. Trimming removed 8 bases from V and 4 bases from J, with 15 bases in between. The CDR3 has 14 residues. The germline gives CDR1 LNHDA, CDR2 SQIVND (reference sequence). The CDR3 DNA reads TGTGCCAGTCAAGGGTCCGACGCGGGAAACACCATATATTTT. Translated: CASQGSDAGNTIYF. The variable domain in full, with the rest retrieved from reference TRBV19 and TRBJ1-3, is DGGITQSPKYLFRKEGQNVTLSCEQNLNHDAMYWYRQDPGQGLRLIYYSQIVNDFQKGDIAEGYSVSREKKESFPLTVTSAQKNPTAFYLCASQGSDAGNTIYFGEGSWLTVV.

The V call is TRBV30, the J call TRBJ2-3; 9 bases match TRBD1. The junction had 3 bases not matched to a gene; V was cut back by 5 bases and J by 0 bases. Germline loops: CDR1 GTSNPN, CDR2 SVGIG (reference sequence). The CDR3 is 14 residues long. CDR3 loop: CAWGTGSSTDTQYF. The DNA for the CDR3 is TGTGCCTGGGGGACAGGGAGTAGCACAGATACGCAGTATTTT.

The chain links TRBV19 to TRBJ2-1; 9 nucleotides line up with TRBD2. The CDR3 is made up of 17 amino acids. Germline CDR1 is LNHDA and CDR2 is SQIVND (reference sequence). With 5 bases clipped from V and 4 bases from J, the junction kept 12 bases outside the gene matches. The CDR3: CASSPQLAGVSYNEQFF. The CDR3 region has the DNA TGTGCCAGTAGTCCCCAATTAGCGGGAGTATCGTACAATGAGCAGTTCTTC.

The genes are TRBV29-1 and TRBJ1-5; D is ambiguous. Germline values: CDR1 SQVTM, CDR2 ANQGSEA. The germline V and J ends were trimmed by 5 bases and 3 bases, with 14 bases remaining between them. This CDR3 is built from 14 residues. This chain's CDR3 is CSVIVLGFNQPQHF. The CDR3 bases are TGCAGCGTTATCGTTCTGGGCTTCAATCAGCCCCAGCATTTT. The variable domain in full, with the rest retrieved from reference TRBV29-1 and TRBJ1-5, is SAVISQKPSRDICQRGTSLTIQCQVDSQVTMMFWYRQQPGQSLTLIATANQGSEATYESGFVIDKFPISRPNLTFSTLTVSNMSPEDSSIYLCSVIVLGFNQPQHFGDGTRLSIL.

The chain recombines TRBV2 with TRBJ1-1; D may be TRBD1 (6 bases). Trimming removed 6 bases from V and 5 bases from J, with 16 bases in between. Germline V gene sequence: CDR1 SNHLY, CDR2 FYNNEI. The CDR3 loop spans 14 amino acids. This CDR3 reads CASRARGSGTEAFF. DNA for the CDR3: TGTGCCAGCAGGGCCAGGGGCTCTGGGACTGAAGCTTTCTTT.

This chain connects TRBV6-5 to TRBJ1-1, with a possible D match to TRBD1 (6 bases). This CDR3 is 13 amino acids long. Germline CDR1 MNHEY, CDR2 SVGAGI. V lost 6 bases to trimming and J lost 0 bases, with 8 bases between them. The CDR3 nucleotides read TGTGCCAGCAGGCAGGGGATGAACACTGAAGCTTTCTTT. Encoded protein: CASRQGMNTEAFF.

The chain employs TRBV6-1 and TRBJ1-2; possibly TRBD1 for D (6 bases). This CDR3 is built from 16 residues. V dropped 3 bases and J dropped 2 bases, with 16 bases sitting between them. Germline CDR1 is MNHNS and CDR2 is SASEGT. The CDR3 region is CASSDRRGGLNYGYTF. In DNA form, the CDR3 reads TGTGCCAGCAGTGATAGGAGGGGGGGACTAAACTATGGCTACACCTTC.

The chain has TRBV7-8 and TRBJ1-6; TRBD1 agrees at 8 bases. The CDR3 length is 15 residues. V trimming: 2 bases; J trimming: 4 bases; junction bases outside the gene matches: 1. In germline, CDR1 is SGHVS, CDR2 FQNEAQ. Written as DNA, the CDR3 is TGTGCCAGCAGCTTAAACAGGGGGTATAATTCACCCCTCCACTTT. Translated: CASSLNRGYNSPLHF.

The chain couples TRBV9 to TRBJ2-5; TRBD2 is a possible D gene (7 bases). Germline assignment: CDR1 SGDLS and CDR2 YYNGEE. The germline V and J ends were trimmed by 2 bases and 5 bases, with 16 bases remaining between them. CDR3 length: 15 residues. The CDR3 DNA reads TGTGCCAGCAGCGTGGGGGGCGGGAGCGGTGAGACCCAGTACTTC. Protein: CASSVGGGSGETQYF.

This chain links TRBV3-1 (or the pseudogene TRBV3-2) with TRBJ2-7; maybe TRBD1 (6 bases). The V and J ends lost 1 base and 5 bases respectively, with 18 bases between them. CDR1 LGHDT and CDR2 YNNKEL come from the germline V gene (reference sequence). The CDR3 runs 16 residues. The CDR3 DNA reads TGTGCCAGCAGCCAAGTCCCTACAGGGCAAGAAGACGAGCAGTACTTC. Translating gives CASSQVPTGQEDEQYF.

The J gene is TRBJ2-5, the V gene TRBV2; 12 bases are shared with TRBD1. V was pared by 4 bases and J by 7 bases, with 10 bases of the junction left unmatched. CDR1 and CDR2 (germline): SNHLY, FYNNEI. This CDR3 is 16 amino acids long. CDR3 sequence (DNA): TGTGCCAGCAGTGCCGGGACAGGGGGCGGCGCGGCGACCCAGTACTTC. Translated: CASSAGTGGGAATQYF.

The chain's CDR3 is CAWSVNGRFSGNTIYF. The CDR3 nucleotides are TGTGCCTGGAGTGTAAACGGACGGTTCTCTGGAAACACCATATATTTT. J is TRBJ1-3 and V is TRBV30, with D unclear. The germline gives CDR1 GTSNPN, CDR2 SVGIG (reference sequence). CDR3 length: 16 amino acids. Trimming removed 0 bases from V and 0 bases from J, with 12 bases in between.

The V call is TRBV5-1, the J call TRBJ1-2; D perhaps matches TRBD1 (5 bases). The germline V gene has CDR1 SGHRS and CDR2 YFSETQ. Trimming left V 2 bases short and J 2 bases short, with 13 bases between. This CDR3 spans 15 amino acids. DNA of the CDR3: TGCGCCAGCAGCTTAGACCAAGGGGAAAACTATGGCTACACCTTC. Translated, it gives CASSLDQGENYGYTF.

The V gene is TRBV27, the J gene TRBJ1-5; TRBD1 agrees at 9 bases. Per the germline V gene, CDR1 is MNHEY and CDR2 is SMNVEV (reference sequence). The J segment lost 10 bases and the V segment lost 7 bases, leaving 8 bases of the junction unmatched. This CDR3 contains 13 residues. The CDR3 DNA reads as TGTGCCAGCACTTCGGACAGGGGTCACCCCCAGCATTTT. Amino acids: CASTSDRGHPQHF.

The CDR3 spells CASSTSGTGFEQYF. The DNA of the CDR3 is TGTGCCAGTAGTACTTCCGGGACAGGGTTCGAGCAGTACTTC. The V and J genes are TRBV19 and TRBJ2-7; 9 bases are a match to TRBD1. The CDR3 totals 14 residues. The V and J ends lost 4 bases and 6 bases, in that order; junction bases with no gene match: 7. From germline, CDR1 is LNHDA and CDR2 SQIVND (reference sequence).

The genes are TRBV6-5 and TRBJ1-2, with unresolved D. This CDR3 is built from 13 residues. CDR1 and CDR2 from the germline V gene are MNHEY and SVGAGI. With 7 bases removed from V and 4 bases from J, the gap between germline ends came to 13 bases. CDR3 nucleotides: TGTGCCAGCACCGACTCCGGGATCTATGGCTACACCTTC. It yields the protein CASTDSGIYGYTF.

In this sample, this clone turned up once. The gene calls are TRBV27 and TRBJ2-7; possible D gene TRBD2, 6 bases. V shed 5 bases and J shed 1 base, with 9 bases lying between them. Germline CDR1 and CDR2: MNHEY and SMNVEV (reference sequence). This CDR3 contains 13 residues. The CDR3 protein is CASSAGTSYEQYF. In DNA form, the CDR3 reads TGTGCCAGCAGTGCCGGGACTTCCTACGAGCAGTACTTC.

This clone was seen a single time. This rearrangement joins TRBV7-9 to TRBJ1-5; possible D gene TRBD1, 6 bases. Germline CDR1 is SEHNR and CDR2 is FQNEAQ (reference sequence). Trimming stripped 1 base from V and 6 bases from J, with 16 bases between. This CDR3 has 16 amino acids. The CDR3 region has the DNA TGTGCCAGCAGCTTAGGCGGGGGGGGCGAAGTTCAGCCCCAGCATTTT. Its protein is CASSLGGGGEVQPQHF.

This clone was detected once. V gene TRBV5-6 combines with J gene TRBJ2-1; D is unresolved. The CDR3 runs 11 residues. V was shortened by 0 bases and J by 16 bases, with 11 bases between the two germline ends. Germline CDR1 is SGHDT and CDR2 is YYEEEE. CDR3 amino acids: CASSLAASYFF. CDR3 DNA sequence: TGTGCCAGCAGCTTGGCCGCCTCCTACTTCTTC. Filled out from reference TRBV5-6 and TRBJ2-1, the complete variable domain reads DAGVTQSPTHLIKTRGQQVTLRCSPKSGHDTVSWYQQALGQGPQFIFQYYEEEERQRGNFPDRFSGHQFPNYSSELNVNALLLGDSALYLCASSLAASYFFGPGTRLTVL.